These 16 T cell receptor beta chains originate from one sample sequenced in a study of regulatory T cells in long-lasting Graves disease. The time point is: newly diagnosed GD, antithyroid drugs for less than 3 months. Extracted PBMC RNA gave rise to the TCR library. With iRepertoire HTBI primers and Arm-PCR of CDR3 regions, TCR beta libraries were built. MiXCR was run by TCRdb on the multiplex PCR reads, yielding one entry per CDR3 protein. The sample includes over 300,000 distinct CDR3 sequences, 15% to 17% seen only once; the top ten take about a fifth. The sequences come from peripheral blood mononuclear cells (PBMCs), collected at new diagnosis, from a patient treated with antithyroid drugs. Receptor source: a female donor with Graves disease.

Regarding this clonotype: This clone may be a read error of a much larger clone one base away. V is TRBV27 and J is TRBJ2-7; 7 nucleotides match TRBD1. This CDR3 contains 13 residues. Trimming at V came to 5 bases and at J to 6 bases, leaving 7 bases not matched to a gene. The germline CDR1 and CDR2 sequences are MNHEY and SMNVEV (reference sequence). The CDR3 loop is CASSETGRSEQYF. The DNA for the CDR3 is TGTGCCAGCAGTGAGACAGGGAGAAGCGAGCAGTACTTC.

V is TRBV29-1 and J is TRBJ2-7; 10 nucleotides line up with TRBD2. Germline-derived CDR1 and CDR2 are SQVTM and ANQGSEA. The junction had 8 bases not matched to a gene; V was cut back by 2 bases and J by 1 base. The CDR3 extends over 16 amino acids. This CDR3 is CSVESAASGSSYEQYF. Written as DNA, the CDR3 is TGCAGCGTTGAATCGGCGGCTAGCGGGAGTTCCTACGAGCAGTACTTC.

This clonotype was picked up many times. The chain employs TRBV5-5 and TRBJ1-5; no firm D call. CDR1 and CDR2 from the germline V gene are SGHKS and YYEKEE (reference sequence). V was shortened by 0 bases and J by 3 bases, with 4 bases between the two germline ends. The CDR3 consists of 13 residues. The CDR3 region has the DNA TGTGCCAGCAGCTTGGCCCCCAATCAGCCCCAGCATTTT. Translating gives CASSLAPNQPQHF.

This clonotype showed up many times. The rearrangement joins TRBV28 to TRBJ1-2; D is perhaps TRBD1 (6 bases). This CDR3 spans 14 amino acids. V was shortened by 6 bases and J by 5 bases, with 16 bases between the two germline ends. In germline, CDR1 is MDHEN, CDR2 SYDVKM. The CDR3 sequence is CASSLLGGPYGYTF. For the CDR3, the DNA is TGTGCCAGCAGCTTACTGGGGGGGCCATATGGCTACACCTTC.

This clonotype was observed many times. The chain recombines TRBV12-3 or TRBV12-4 with TRBJ1-1, with TRBD1 matching over 8 bases. This CDR3 contains 14 residues. Germline trimming cut 5 bases from V and 4 bases from J; bases unmatched to any gene: 6. The DNA of the CDR3 is TGTGCCAGCAGTAGGGACAGGCGGGGCACTGAAGCTTTCTTT. This translates into CASSRDRRGTEAFF.

This clonotype was detected ten times or more. The chain recombines TRBV7-3 with TRBJ1-2; TRBD1 aligns across 8 bases. The trim removed 6 bases at V and 6 bases at J, leaving 21 bases unmatched. CDR1 is SGHTA, CDR2 FQGTGA, per germline. The CDR3 length is 18 residues. The chain's CDR3 is CASRPGTGTGYLADGYTF. In DNA, the CDR3 is TGTGCCAGCAGACCAGGGACCGGGACAGGATATTTGGCGGATGGCTACACCTTC.

In its sample, this clonotype was seen many times. J is TRBJ2-5 and V is TRBV12-3 or TRBV12-4; D is uncertain. With 3 bases removed from V and 2 bases from J, the gap between germline ends came to 19 bases. The CDR3 totals 17 residues. The CDR3 protein is CASSFMVPEDPQETQYF. For the CDR3, the DNA is TGTGCCAGCAGTTTCATGGTACCAGAAGACCCACAAGAGACCCAGTACTTC.

Here the CDR3 reads CASSSGHYTQYF. The CDR3 nucleotides read TGTGCCAGCAGTTCTGGACACTATACGCAGTATTTT. This chain connects TRBV27 to TRBJ2-3; D possibly corresponds to TRBD1 (5 bases). V was cut by 4 bases and J by 7 bases, with 9 bases left in between. The CDR3 consists of 12 residues. CDR1 is MNHEY, CDR2 SMNVEV, per germline (reference sequence).

CDR3 loop: CASSRPGGTAYEQYF. The DNA for the CDR3 is TGTGCCAGCAGCCGGCCTGGCGGGACAGCCTACGAGCAGTACTTC. The chain uses TRBV7-9 and TRBJ2-7; possibly TRBD1 for D (7 bases). V was cut by 5 bases and J by 2 bases, with 16 bases left in between. The germline V gene encodes CDR1 SEHNR and CDR2 FQNEAQ (reference sequence). This CDR3 spans 15 amino acids.

This clonotype was seen repeatedly, ten times or more. The V call is TRBV5-1, the J call TRBJ1-2, with D maybe TRBD1 (6 bases). The CDR3 covers 16 residues. Germline CDR1 is SGHRS and CDR2 is YFSETQ. V lost 4 bases, J lost 1 base, and 17 bases lay in between. For the CDR3, the DNA is TGCGCCAGCAGCCCGGGGGCAGCCTTCATTAACTATGGCTACACCTTC. Amino acid sequence: CASSPGAAFINYGYTF.

This rearrangement joins TRBV12-5 to TRBJ2-1; 7 positions match TRBD1. CDR1 is LGHNT and CDR2 is FRNRAP in the germline V gene. The CDR3 loop spans 12 amino acids. The V segment lost 5 bases and the J segment 13 bases; nucleotides outside the gene matches: 8. DNA of the CDR3: TGTGCTAGTGGTCACCCCCGGACAGGACAGTTCTTC. Translating gives CASGHPRTGQFF. Full variable domain (rest looked up from reference TRBV12-5 and TRBJ2-1): DARVTQTPRHKVTEMGQEVTMRCQPILGHNTVFWYRQTMMQGLELLAYFRNRAPLDDSGMPKDRFSAEMPDATLATLKIQPSEPRDSAVYFCASGHPRTGQFFGPGTRLTVL.

This clonotype was counted at least ten times. The gene calls are TRBV7-9 and TRBJ2-1, with TRBD2 matching 11 bases. The germline V gene has CDR1 SEHNR and CDR2 FQNEAQ (reference sequence). This CDR3 is built from 17 residues. With V trimmed by 5 bases and J by 5 bases, 11 bases remained unmatched. DNA of the CDR3: TGTGCCAGCAGCACCCTCGGTGGGGGACTAGCGGACAATGAGCAGTTCTTC. Protein product: CASSTLGGGLADNEQFF. Variable domain in full (rest from reference TRBV7-9 and TRBJ2-1): DTGVSQNPRHKITKRGQNVTFRCDPISEHNRLYWYRQTLGQGPEFLTYFQNEAQLEKSRLLSDRFSAERPKGSFSTLEIQRTEQGDSAMYLCASSTLGGGLADNEQFFGPGTRLTVL.

Regarding this clonotype: A much larger clone sits a single nucleotide away, making a read error possible. This sequence joins TRBV29-1 and TRBJ1-2; tentatively, D is TRBD1 (6 bases). There are 11 residues in the CDR3. Per germline, CDR1 SQVTM and CDR2 ANQGSEA. CDR3 region: CSVEDNGGCTF. Here the CDR3 DNA reads TGCAGCGTTGAAGATAATGGGGGCTGCACCTTC.

This clonotype came up many times. V gene TRBV9 combines with J gene TRBJ1-6, with TRBD1 identical over 11 bases. Germline V gives CDR1 SGDLS, CDR2 YYNGEE. Losses at the gene ends were 4 bases for V and 10 bases for J; bases not matched to a gene: 7. The CDR3 covers 15 residues. In DNA form, the CDR3 reads TGTGCCAGCAGCCCCCGGGACAGGGGGGAATCACCCCTCCACTTT. Translating it yields CASSPRDRGESPLHF. Filled out from reference TRBV9 and TRBJ1-6, the complete variable domain reads DSGVTQTPKHLITATGQRVTLRCSPRSGDLSVYWYQQSLDQGLQFLIQYYNGEERAKGNILERFSAQQFPDLHSELNLSSLELGDSALYFCASSPRDRGESPLHFGNGTRLTVT.

This chain uses TRBV19 with TRBJ2-1; 8 bases are a match to TRBD1. V shed 7 bases and J 2 bases; nucleotides not matched to a gene: 10. Germline V gene data show CDR1 as LNHDA and CDR2 as SQIVND (reference sequence). CDR3 length equals 16 residues. CDR3 sequence reads: CASTRNRDRPYNEQFF. The DNA for the CDR3 is TGTGCCAGTACCAGGAACCGGGACAGGCCCTACAATGAGCAGTTCTTC.

In its sample, this clonotype was seen many times. This rearrangement joins TRBV12-3 or TRBV12-4 to TRBJ1-4, with 8 bases matching TRBD1. With 6 bases clipped from V and 8 bases from J, the junction kept 8 bases outside the gene matches. The CDR3 length is 14 residues. The CDR3 loop is CASRLDRVQEKLFF. CDR3 nucleotides: TGTGCCAGCAGACTGGACAGGGTCCAGGAAAAACTGTTTTTT.